This paragraph covers one T cell receptor (beta chain) sequence. In the original workflow: It was from reference gene primer amplification that nucleated cell counts were estimated. Libraries were prepared by immunoSEQ multiplex PCR; TCRdb keeps only in-frame clonotypes and omits some of them. Clone size and V and J calls were adopted from that table, with D and trimming inferred from the DNA. The sample holds 150,000 to 200,000 clones, approximately 83% seen once. The record originates from a study of blood T cell repertoires in COVID-19. Turning to the study itself: Both acute and convalescent COVID-19 samples were obtained from the United States, Italy and Spain. Sources were T cells, B-cell-depleted T cells, or PBMCs; the material itself was cDNA or gDNA.

The source is a man in his fifties with active or convalescent COVID-19. Sequenced material: peripheral blood.

The CDR3 sequence: CASKLTGVDYGYTF. CDR3 nucleotides: TGTGCCAGCAAACTAACGGGGGTAGATTATGGCTACACCTTC. The gene calls are TRBV14 and TRBJ1-2; D is perhaps TRBD1 (5 bases). V was trimmed by 7 bases and J by 5 bases, leaving 17 bases between them. The CDR3 totals 14 residues. Germline-derived CDR1 and CDR2 are SGHDN and FVKESK.